The 7 T cell receptor beta chains below all came from one sample that was sequenced in a study of beta chain features in type 1 diabetes. What was sequenced were expressed TCRB transcripts, since all of the isolated RNA had been reverse transcribed. Generated by immunoSEQ multiplex PCR, the TCRdb table keeps only in-frame clones and is missing some. The repertoire holds approximately 400,000 clones, with approximately 15% as singletons. The sequenced sample consisted of naive CD4+ T cells from blood. The receptors here all came from a woman aged 18-30 years in good health.

The table lists this clone with a few counts. The chain is built from TRBV14 and TRBJ2-5; no clear D. V was shortened by 3 bases and J by 4 bases, with 6 bases between the two germline ends. The CDR3 runs to 12 residues. Germline lookup yields CDR1 SGHDN and CDR2 FVKESK. The CDR3 DNA reads TGTGCCAGCAGCCATAGGAGAGAGACCCAGTACTTC. This encodes CASSHRRETQYF.

This clone was seen a handful of times. V and J are TRBV29-1 and TRBJ1-2, with D possibly being TRBD1 (6 bases). V was clipped by 5 bases and J by 2 bases, with 12 bases between them. Germline-derived CDR1 and CDR2 are SQVTM and ANQGSEA. This CDR3 has 13 residues. CDR3: CSVRSGANYGYTF. The CDR3 DNA reads TGCAGCGTTAGATCAGGGGCCAACTATGGCTACACCTTC. The full variable domain, its missing parts supplied by reference TRBV29-1 and TRBJ1-2, is SAVISQKPSRDICQRGTSLTIQCQVDSQVTMMFWYRQQPGQSLTLIATANQGSEATYESGFVIDKFPISRPNLTFSTLTVSNMSPEDSSIYLCSVRSGANYGYTFGSGTRLTVV.

As regards this clone: Other DNA sequences in the sample encode the same CDR3. The gene calls are TRBV5-1 and TRBJ1-1; the match to TRBD1 covers 7 bases. Germline CDR1 SGHRS, CDR2 YFSETQ. Trimming at V came to 4 bases and at J to 3 bases, leaving 3 bases not matched to a gene. The CDR3 has 13 amino acids. The CDR3 region is CASSPDRDTEAFF. As DNA, the CDR3 is TGCGCCAGCAGCCCAGACAGGGACACTGAAGCTTTCTTT.

This chain joins TRBV19 and TRBJ2-7, with TRBD2 identical over 7 bases. CDR1 LNHDA and CDR2 SQIVND come from the germline V gene (reference sequence). Unmatched junction bases numbered 5, after V lost 6 bases and J lost 0 bases. This CDR3 has 14 amino acids. The CDR3 is CASRAGVSSYEQYF. The CDR3 nucleotides are TGTGCCAGTAGGGCGGGAGTTTCCTCCTACGAGCAGTACTTC.

This clone was seen a handful of times. This rearrangement joins TRBV7-2 to TRBJ2-7; D perhaps matches TRBD1 (6 bases). The V gene's germline CDR1 is SGHTA and CDR2 FQGNSA. The ends were cut back, 2 bases at V and 1 base at J, with 12 bases in the middle. The CDR3 runs to 15 residues. CDR3 loop: CASSLQGLPSYEQYF. The CDR3 DNA is TGTGCCAGCAGCTTACAGGGGCTCCCTTCCTACGAGCAGTACTTC.

The chain uses TRBV15 and TRBJ2-7, with 10 positions matching TRBD1. The CDR3 runs to 14 residues. The J segment lost 3 bases and the V segment lost 6 bases, leaving 5 bases of the junction unmatched. Germline V gene sequence: CDR1 LNHNV, CDR2 YYDKDF (reference sequence). The CDR3 sequence is CATRAGTGVYEQYF. The CDR3 DNA sequence: TGTGCCACCAGAGCCGGGACAGGGGTCTACGAGCAGTACTTC.

This clone appeared a few times. V and J are TRBV30 and TRBJ2-2; TRBD2 aligns across 15 bases. The ends lost 5 bases at V and 4 bases at J; junction bases unmatched: 2. Germline values: CDR1 GTSNPN, CDR2 SVGIG (reference sequence). CDR3 size: 15 residues. Written as DNA, the CDR3 is TGTGCCTGGGGACTAGCGGGAGGGACCACCGGGGAGCTGTTTTTT. Amino acids: CAWGLAGGTTGELFF.